This T cell receptor (beta chain) was identified in a study of identical twins (dated by TCRdb to between 2015 and 2016). At the level of the whole study: The study deep-sequenced TCR alpha and beta repertoires from monozygotic twins, unrelated adults of various ages and cord blood to test whether fetal clonotypes persist. To rule out contamination, the twin experiments were replicated at different times with different library preparation protocols.

Library generation was performed with 5' RACE. TCRdb names Illumina HiSeq 2000 as the instrument used. A universal primer binding site was introduced by template switching, and a unique molecular identifier was present in the final cDNA, enabling accurate counting of TCR cDNA molecules. Specific primers in the conserved constant-segment region were used to synthesize first-strand cDNA for TCR alpha and beta chains. To control for contamination, each cDNA library was double barcoded with a SMART-Mk sample barcode plus Illumina barcodes. TruSeq adapter sequences along with Illumina sample barcodes were introduced in two successive PCR steps. The TCR alpha and beta cDNA libraries were sequenced on the Illumina HiSeq platform using custom primers. Concerning the study's data processing: Unique molecular identifiers were extracted from raw reads with MiGEC, and CDR3 positions were determined with MiXCR. For each individual, recombination models were inferred using an EM algorithm with the repgenHMM and IGoR tools. The tcR package in R was used for shared clonotype analysis, with sharing normalized by the product of cloneset sizes. Out-of-frame nonproductive sequences were analyzed to study raw recombination free of thymic and clonal selection effects. TCRdb ran its own pipeline on the public reads, namely fastp trimming at Q25 and MiXCR clone calling, and kept in-frame beta chains. Records with the same CDR3 protein are collapsed into one entry carrying the most frequent genes and DNA. TCRdb's processing, not the authors' own work, is the source of the V and J calls. This sample holds under 300,000 distinct CDR3 sequences; more than 12% were observed only once. Around 9% of the sample comes from the top ten.

On the study overall, not on this receptor specifically: Fewer insertions were carried by abundant cord blood beta clonotypes, a similar but weaker trend appeared in young adult naive repertoires, and no such trend appeared in memory repertoires. Because the same donors could not be followed over many years, conclusions were based on cross-sectional statistical analysis. Out-of-frame TCR alpha sharing in monozygotic twins was systematically underestimated by recombination models, whereas sharing between unrelated individuals was in agreement with the recombination models. Invariant T cells such as MAIT and iNKT could partly confound zero-insertion analyses, though diverse VJ usage argued against this for most clonotypes. In beta out-of-frame sequences, excess twin sharing was weaker, because having fewer shared sequences lowered the signal-to-noise ratio. Compared with coincidental sharing between unrelated individuals, out-of-frame TCR alpha sequences shared between twins had an excess of sequences with low generation probability.

Note on this clonotype: Its antigen target is currently unknown. No much larger clonotype is one base removed from it; base qualities were not supplied.

V is trimmed back by 7 bases and J by 5 bases, and the junction contains 8 bases that no gene match accounts for. Its CDR3 holds 13 amino acids, cysteine through phenylalanine. Only CDR3 DNA is held: 39 bases, read in frame from base 1. From a lookup of the germline V gene, CDR1 and CDR2 are SQVTM and ANQGSEA. Every donor was a healthy Caucasian. Using Miltenyi CD45RO+ enrichment and human naive T-cell isolation kits, memory (CD45RO+) and naive T cells were isolated from PBMC. The material sequenced was memory (CD45RO+) T cells sorted from blood. Per the publication, the cell subset or site label means: CD45RO+ enriched T cells. This clonotype was obtained from a woman under 30 in good health. The sequence links TRBV29-1 to TRBJ2-5, and 9 bases in between align with TRBD1. The CDR3 in this case is CSGGDRVTETQYF. The DNA sequence is TGCAGCGGGGGGGACAGGGTAACGGAGACCCAGTACTTC.